This T cell receptor beta chain originates from a study of T cells after yellow fever vaccination. It was through 5'RACE template switching that TCR cDNA was made, with a universal primer site and UMIs added. TCRdb itself ran the 5' RACE reads through MiXCR, one entry per CDR3 protein. Among around 600,000 distinct CDR3 sequences, 10% to 15% were seen once, and the ten largest hold 14% to 15%. Notes on the study in general: Peaking faster, on day 5 versus 15, the secondary response was nonetheless weaker. A large majority of primary-vaccination clones showed up again after the booster (under 98% CD4, 85% to 90% CD8). Across the CD4 and CD8 compartments, a small share of clonotypes was present in both.

About this clonotype itself: Its antigen remains unidentified.

In germline, CDR1 is SGHTA, CDR2 FQGNSA. This CDR3 spans 16 amino acids. V lost 5 bases and J 0 bases, leaving 16 bases between the germline ends. This receptor was obtained from a man younger than 40 who received the YFV17D yellow fever vaccine. This sequence joins TRBV7-2 and TRBJ1-2, with D possibly matching TRBD1 (6 bases). The sequencing here drew on PBMCs, taken on the day of the yellow fever booster vaccination. This CDR3 is CASSRKVAGANYGYTF. The CDR3 DNA follows: TGTGCCAGCAGCCGAAAGGTGGCAGGGGCTAACTATGGCTACACCTTC.